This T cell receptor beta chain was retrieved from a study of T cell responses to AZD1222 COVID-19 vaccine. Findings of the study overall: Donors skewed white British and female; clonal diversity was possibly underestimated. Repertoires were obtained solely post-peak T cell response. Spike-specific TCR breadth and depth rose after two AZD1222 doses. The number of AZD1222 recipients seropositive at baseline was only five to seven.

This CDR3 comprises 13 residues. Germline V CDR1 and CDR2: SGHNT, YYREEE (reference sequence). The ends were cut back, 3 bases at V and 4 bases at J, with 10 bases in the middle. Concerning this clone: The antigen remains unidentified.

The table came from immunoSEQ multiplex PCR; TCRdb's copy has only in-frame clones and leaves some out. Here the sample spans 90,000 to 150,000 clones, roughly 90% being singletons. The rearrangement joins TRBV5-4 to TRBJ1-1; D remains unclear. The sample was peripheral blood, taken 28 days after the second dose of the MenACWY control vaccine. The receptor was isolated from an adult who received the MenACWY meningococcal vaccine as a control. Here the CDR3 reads CASSYDGVTEAFF. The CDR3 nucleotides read TGTGCCAGCAGCTATGACGGAGTCACTGAAGCTTTCTTT. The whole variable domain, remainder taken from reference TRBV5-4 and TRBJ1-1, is ETGVTQSPTHLIKTRGQQVTLRCSSQSGHNTVSWYQQALGQGPQFIFQYYREEENGRGNFPPRFSGLQFPNYSSELNVNALELDDSALYLCASSYDGVTEAFFGQGTRLTVV.